This T cell receptor beta chain was sequenced during a study of blood T cell repertoires in COVID-19. Study context: COVID-19 samples from acute and convalescent phases originated in the United States, Italy and Spain. PBMCs, B-cell-depleted T cells, or T cells provided the cDNA or gDNA that made up the material.

CDR1 and CDR2 from the germline V gene are WSHSY and SAAADI. There are 13 residues in the CDR3. Trimming cost V 6 bases and J 14 bases, with 20 bases left between them. Sequenced by immunoSEQ multiplex PCR; TCRdb stores in-frame clones only, minus some. Among tens of thousands of clones listed, around 90% were seen once. V gene TRBV10-2 combines with J gene TRBJ2-1; D may be TRBD2 (6 bases). Sequencing was performed on peripheral blood. The TCR comes from a man in his sixties with COVID-19, enrolled during active disease. CDR3 region: CASSGDSDPMEFF. The CDR3, as DNA: TGCGCCAGCAGCGGGGACTCTGACCCCATGGAGTTCTTC.